This TCR beta chain was recorded in a study of blood T cell repertoires in COVID-19. J gave up 1 base and V 2 bases, and 7 bases lay outside the gene matches. CDR1 SGHRS and CDR2 YFSETQ come from the germline V gene. CDR3 length: 18 residues. Profiled with immunoSEQ multiplex PCR; TCRdb holds only in-frame clones, not every one. The sample has 130,000 to 150,000 clones, around 81% seen once. The sequence was collected from a man aged 60-69 years with active or convalescent COVID-19. The chain employs TRBV5-1 and TRBJ2-2; 11 bases fit TRBD1. Material for sequencing was peripheral blood. The CDR3 nucleotides are TGCGCCAGCAGCTTTAGGCCCGGGACAGGGGGGAACACCGGGGAGCTGTTTTTT. This encodes CASSFRPGTGGNTGELFF.